The 5 T cell receptor beta chains presented below share a single source sample, sequenced in a study of shared clonotypes between healthy human individuals (dated by TCRdb to between 2020 and 2021). The library was made by the immunoSEQ multiplex PCR assay. This immuneACCESS table, as held by TCRdb, lists in-frame sequences with V and J called but not all clones. Of the missing ones, under half trace to an unresolved V gene in checked studies; the others have no known cause. The sample table holds roughly 2 million clones, of which approximately 96% were seen once. Of the sample, about 0.13% is held by the ten largest clones. Sequenced material: naive CD4+ T cells sorted from blood. The cell subset or site label corresponds to: CD45RA+ positively selected. The receptors here all came from a man between 18 and 29 years old in good health.

The V call is TRBV19, the J call TRBJ1-5; D uncertain. The CDR3 length is 15 residues. Trimming removed 7 bases from V and 0 bases from J, with 13 bases in between. The germline gives CDR1 LNHDA, CDR2 SQIVND (reference sequence). CDR3 in amino acids: CASTTAVNSNQPQHF. In DNA form, the CDR3 reads TGTGCCAGTACCACGGCCGTGAATAGCAATCAGCCCCAGCATTTT.

This clone was counted a few times. The CDR3 spells CASSVEGSDNQPQHF. For the CDR3, the DNA is TGTGCCAGCAGCGTAGAGGGTTCTGACAATCAGCCCCAGCATTTT. V usage is TRBV9 and J usage is TRBJ1-5; the D is unclear. CDR1 is SGDLS, CDR2 YYNGEE, per germline. This CDR3 has 15 residues. The V and J ends lost 0 bases and 3 bases respectively, with 10 bases between them. The variable domain in full, with the rest retrieved from reference TRBV9 and TRBJ1-5, is DSGVTQTPKHLITATGQRVTLRCSPRSGDLSVYWYQQSLDQGLQFLIQYYNGEERAKGNILERFSAQQFPDLHSELNLSSLELGDSALYFCASSVEGSDNQPQHFGDGTRLSIL.

The rearrangement uses TRBV27 and TRBJ1-1; a possible D gene is TRBD1 (5 bases). CDR1 is MNHEY, CDR2 SMNVEV, per germline (reference sequence). The CDR3 consists of 14 residues. The germline V and J ends were trimmed by 4 bases and 2 bases, with 11 bases remaining between them. The CDR3 loop reads CASSWGRANTEAFF. Here the CDR3 DNA reads TGTGCCAGCAGTTGGGGCAGGGCAAACACTGAAGCTTTCTTT.

This clone has only one observation. V is TRBV7-9 and J is TRBJ1-2; the match to TRBD1 covers 8 bases. This CDR3 comprises 15 residues. CDR1 is SEHNR, CDR2 FQNEAQ, per germline (reference sequence). J gave up 5 bases and V 1 base, and 6 bases lay outside the gene matches. The chain's CDR3 is CASSLEAGGSYGYTF. In DNA form, the CDR3 reads TGTGCCAGCAGCTTAGAGGCAGGGGGCTCGTATGGCTACACCTTC. The full variable domain, rest sourced from reference TRBV7-9 and TRBJ1-2, is DTGVSQNPRHKITKRGQNVTFRCDPISEHNRLYWYRQTLGQGPEFLTYFQNEAQLEKSRLLSDRFSAERPKGSFSTLEIQRTEQGDSAMYLCASSLEAGGSYGYTFGSGTRLTVV.

The chain recombines TRBV7-9 with TRBJ2-7; TRBD1 matches 10 bases. After removal of 4 bases from V and 2 bases from J, the junction contained 5 bases not matched to a gene. The length of the CDR3 is 15 residues. The V gene's germline CDR1 is SEHNR and CDR2 FQNEAQ (reference sequence). The CDR3 DNA sequence: TGTGCCAGCAGCTACCAGGGACAGGGGCCCTACGAGCAGTACTTC. Translated, it gives CASSYQGQGPYEQYF.